Listed below are T cell receptor beta chains from one sample, sequenced in a study of CD8+ T cells in alopecia areata. Sequencing used immunoSEQ multiplex PCR; TCRdb keeps in-frame clones, though not all of them. The sample carries over 100,000 clones, approximately 53% recorded once. The sample consisted of CD4+ T cells sorted from blood, taken at week 4, from a patient treated with tofacitinib. The receptors come from a human donor with alopecia areata. Each CDR3 is given with its conserved first and last residue. D genes are given only for firm matches. Part of the rows lack a size; the others show once, few, many or a class for expanded clones.

CDR3nt | CDR3aa | d_gene | j_gene | abundance | v_gene
TGCAGCGTTGTCTTGCAGGGTTACACTGAAGCTTTCTTT | CSVVLQGYTEAFF | - | TRBJ1-1 | - | TRBV29-1
TGCGCCAGCAGGATACTAGCGGGAGTGTTCAATGAGCAGTTCTTC | CASRILAGVFNEQFF | TRBD2 | TRBJ2-1 | - | TRBV4-1
TGCGCCAGCAGCCCCGGGACAGGGGAAACCTACGAGCAGTACTTC | CASSPGTGETYEQYF | TRBD1 | TRBJ2-7 | - | TRBV5-1
TGTGCCAGCAGTTCCTTGACAGGGGCGGCTGGTGAAGCTTTCTTT | CASSSLTGAAGEAFF | TRBD1 | TRBJ1-1 | - | TRBV6-5
TGTGCCAGCAGTGATGTTTTCTCCTACGAGCAGTACTTC | CASSDVFSYEQYF | - | TRBJ2-7 | few | TRBV2
TGCGCCAGCAGCTCCGGACCCTACGAGCAGTACTTC | CASSSGPYEQYF | - | TRBJ2-7 | - | TRBV5-1
TGTGCCAGCAGCCCATGGGACAGAACCTACGAGCAGTACTTC | CASSPWDRTYEQYF | TRBD1 | TRBJ2-7 | - | TRBV5-6
TGCGCCAGCAGCTTCGAGGGAGGTGACGAGCAGTACTTC | CASSFEGGDEQYF | - | TRBJ2-7 | - | TRBV5-1
TGCAGCGTCCGGACAGGGGGCGAGACCCAGTACTTC | CSVRTGGETQYF | TRBD1 | TRBJ2-5 | once | TRBV29-1
TGTGCCAGCTCACCCGGGACAGGGAATGAAAAACTGTTTTTT | CASSPGTGNEKLFF | TRBD1 | TRBJ1-4 | - | TRBV18
TGTGCCTGGAGTTCACAGACAGGGCTTAATTCACCCCTCCACTTT | CAWSSQTGLNSPLHF | TRBD1 | TRBJ1-6 | - | TRBV30
TGTGCCAGCAGTGAGCACACCGGGACTAGCGGGATCCCCTACGAGCAGTACTTC | CASSEHTGTSGIPYEQYF | TRBD2 | TRBJ2-7 | few | TRBV6-1
TGTGCCAGCAGTGAGGGTATCTATGGCTACACCTTC | CASSEGIYGYTF | - | TRBJ1-2 | - | TRBV25-1
TGCAGCACCAGGGGGTTTCGGGACTATGGCTACACCTTC | CSTRGFRDYGYTF | TRBD1 | TRBJ1-2 | - | TRBV29-1
TGTGCCAGCAGCTCTCCGGGGGGTCTGGCTGAAGCTTTCTTT | CASSSPGGLAEAFF | - | TRBJ1-1 | - | TRBV6-5
TGTGCCAGCAGCTTGGCTCTAGCGGGGGGGTTAGATACGCAGTATTTT | CASSLALAGGLDTQYF | TRBD2 | TRBJ2-3 | - | TRBV5-4
TGCAGCGTTAAAATAAACAGGGATGGCAATCAGCCCCAGCATTTT | CSVKINRDGNQPQHF | - | TRBJ1-5 | - | TRBV29-1
TGCAGCGTTGCTCCCGGGACAGGGGCTAATCAGCCCCAGCATTTT | CSVAPGTGANQPQHF | TRBD1 | TRBJ1-5 | - | TRBV29-1
TGTGCCAGCAGGGGGACTGGGTATGGCTACACCTTC | CASRGTGYGYTF | - | TRBJ1-2 | - | TRBV28
TGCAGCGCCGCACCCGACAGGGTAGGGTACGAGCAGTACTTC | CSAAPDRVGYEQYF | TRBD1 | TRBJ2-7 | - | TRBV29-1
TGTGCCAGCAGTTACTCGACGGCTGGCTATGGCTACACCTTC | CASSYSTAGYGYTF | - | TRBJ1-2 | - | TRBV6-5
TGCAGCGTCGTAGGACGACGCATAGCCTACAATGAGCAGTTCTTC | CSVVGRRIAYNEQFF | - | TRBJ2-1 | - | TRBV29-1
TGCAGCGTTGAAGAGCGTAGCTCCTACAATGAGCAGTTCTTC | CSVEERSSYNEQFF | - | TRBJ2-1 | - | TRBV29-1
TGTGCCAGCAGCGGGACTGAGAATAGCAATCAGCCCCAGCATTTT | CASSGTENSNQPQHF | - | TRBJ1-5 | - | TRBV9
TGTGCCAGCAGATCACCGGGACAGGGAAATTCACCCCTCCACTTT | CASRSPGQGNSPLHF | TRBD1 | TRBJ1-6 | many | TRBV7-9